A single sample gave rise to the 24 T cell receptor beta chains below, sequenced in a study of CD8+CD57+ T cells in acquired aplastic anemia. Patients sequenced had flow cytometry evidence of CD8+CD57+ cell expansion. Genomic DNA acted as the template from which TCR beta VDJ combination and CDR3 sequence profiling were carried out. TCRdb re-called the reads with MiXCR, one entry per CDR3 protein. Found here are about 290,000 distinct CDR3 sequences, about 50% of them singletons; the top ten hold around 1.3%. Sequencing used sorted CD4+, CD8+, or CD8+CD57+ T cells (not recorded which) from PBMCs. These receptors were taken from a human donor with aplastic anemia.

At least ten counts were recorded for this clonotype. CDR3 loop: CASSFGSTDTQYF. The CDR3 bases are TGTGCCAGCAGTTTCGGGAGCACAGATACGCAGTATTTT. This chain uses TRBV12-3 or TRBV12-4 with TRBJ2-3; no clear D gene. This CDR3 comprises 13 residues. V was cut by 3 bases and J by 0 bases, with 4 bases left in between.

This chain joins TRBV20-1 and TRBJ2-5; 10 positions match TRBD2. The CDR3 totals 14 residues. The V and J ends lost 5 bases and 5 bases, in that order; junction bases with no gene match: 8. Germline CDR1 is DFQATT and CDR2 is SNEGSKA (reference sequence). The CDR3 DNA reads TGCAGTGCTGGCAAGCGGGGGGGCAGGGAGACCCAGTACTTC. Translation gives CSAGKRGGRETQYF.

This clonotype came up many times. This chain uses TRBV5-6 with TRBJ2-5; 13 bases are shared with TRBD2. The CDR3 extends over 18 amino acids. Germline CDR1 reads SGHDT; CDR2 reads YYEEEE. V trimming: 4 bases; J trimming: 5 bases; junction bases outside the gene matches: 14. The CDR3: CASSNVLAGGPGGETQYF. In DNA, the CDR3 is TGTGCCAGCAGCAATGTACTAGCGGGAGGGCCCGGAGGGGAGACCCAGTACTTC.

In this sample, this clonotype turned up many times. This chain joins TRBV7-9 and TRBJ1-5; D is unresolved. The germline V gene has CDR1 SEHNR and CDR2 FQNEAQ (reference sequence). The CDR3 consists of 17 residues. The V gene lost 1 base and the J gene lost 0 bases, with 13 bases spanning the gap. The CDR3 reads CASSLGADFYSNQPQHF. The CDR3 DNA follows: TGTGCCAGCAGCTTAGGGGCAGACTTCTATAGCAATCAGCCCCAGCATTTT. The whole variable domain, filled in from reference TRBV7-9 and TRBJ1-5, reads DTGVSQNPRHKITKRGQNVTFRCDPISEHNRLYWYRQTLGQGPEFLTYFQNEAQLEKSRLLSDRFSAERPKGSFSTLEIQRTEQGDSAMYLCASSLGADFYSNQPQHFGDGTRLSIL.

In its sample, this clonotype was seen many times. This rearrangement joins TRBV12-3 or TRBV12-4 to TRBJ2-5; a weak D match, TRBD2 (6 bases). This CDR3 region has 17 residues. V lost 5 bases to trimming and J lost 3 bases, with 22 bases between them. CDR3 region: CASSTGSLASAEETQYF. CDR3 nucleotides: TGTGCCAGCAGTACAGGAAGCTTGGCTAGCGCCGAAGAGACCCAGTACTTC.

This clonotype showed up just a few times. This chain links TRBV29-1 with TRBJ2-7; D may correspond to TRBD1 or TRBD2 (6 bases each). Trimming took 1 base from V and 2 from J, leaving 18 bases between them. The CDR3 covers 16 residues. Germline CDR1 and CDR2: SQVTM and ANQGSEA. In DNA form, the CDR3 reads TGCAGCGTTGAAGGGGTGGGGGGCCACAGAACCTACGAGCAGTACTTC. This encodes CSVEGVGGHRTYEQYF.

The rearrangement links TRBV20-1 to TRBJ2-6; 12 positions match TRBD1. CDR1 and CDR2 (germline): DFQATT, SNEGSKA (reference sequence). This CDR3 contains 18 residues. The CDR3 region is CSRARSGQGATGANVLTF. In DNA, the CDR3 is TGCAGCCGTGCTAGATCGGGACAGGGGGCGACTGGGGCCAACGTCCTGACTTTC.

CDR3 sequence: CASRGDAGYGYTF. The CDR3 DNA reads as TGTGCCAGCAGGGGAGATGCCGGCTATGGCTACACCTTC. The rearrangement joins TRBV2 to TRBJ1-2; unclear D gene. The germline V gene encodes CDR1 SNHLY and CDR2 FYNNEI. The CDR3 runs 13 residues. V was clipped by 6 bases and J by 4 bases, with 12 bases between them.

The rearrangement uses TRBV20-1 and TRBJ2-1, with D perhaps matching TRBD2 (7 bases). Germline CDR1 DFQATT, CDR2 SNEGSKA (reference sequence). V was pared by 3 bases and J by 9 bases, with 15 bases between. The CDR3 extends over 13 amino acids. The DNA of the CDR3 is TGCAGTGCTAGTGAGGGGGGGGGAAGTGAGCAGTTCTTC. Amino acids: CSASEGGGSEQFF.

The chain carries TRBV5-1 and TRBJ1-6; 7 nucleotides line up with TRBD1. The germline CDR1 and CDR2 sequences are SGHRS and YFSETQ. The CDR3 runs 15 residues. The ends lost 4 bases at V and 10 bases at J; junction bases unmatched: 11. The CDR3 DNA reads TGCGCCAGCAGCATCTCCGGGACAGAGGCCTCACCCCTCCACTTT. It specifies CASSISGTEASPLHF.

This clonotype was counted a single time. The V and J genes are TRBV5-5 and TRBJ2-2; D not resolved. From germline, CDR1 is SGHKS and CDR2 YYEKEE (reference sequence). V dropped 2 bases and J dropped 6 bases, with 8 bases sitting between them. The CDR3 length is 13 residues. Here the CDR3 DNA reads TGTGCCAGCAGCTTAGGGTGGTCCGGGGAGCTGTTTTTT. Translated: CASSLGWSGELFF.

This clonotype was seen repeatedly, ten times or more. The chain links TRBV12-3 or TRBV12-4 to TRBJ2-2; 11 bases are a match to TRBD1. V trimming: 5 bases; J trimming: 0 bases; junction bases outside the gene matches: 14. This CDR3 contains 20 residues. This chain's CDR3 is CASSPRTGGLAGANTGELFF. For the CDR3, the DNA is TGTGCCAGCAGTCCAAGGACAGGGGGCCTAGCGGGCGCGAACACCGGGGAGCTGTTTTTT.

Of note for this clonotype: One junction end does not reproduce the germline sequence, and a read error may be involved. This chain uses TRBV2 with TRBJ2-3, with a possible D match to TRBD1 (5 bases). The germline V gene encodes CDR1 SNHLY and CDR2 FYNNEI. CDR3 length equals 15 residues. The CDR3 loop reads CASSLDTASTNTQYF. CDR3 DNA: TGCGCCAGCAGCTTGGACACCGCGAGCACAAATACGCAGTATTTT.

The chain recombines TRBV20-1 with TRBJ2-7, with unresolved D. The CDR3 length is 13 residues. The germline gives CDR1 DFQATT, CDR2 SNEGSKA (reference sequence). Trimming left V 3 bases short and J 2 bases short, with 11 bases between. CDR3 nucleotides: TGCAGTGCTAGTCCGACTGGGACCTACGAGCAGTACTTC. This translates into CSASPTGTYEQYF.

This clonotype was counted once. The chain uses TRBV2 and TRBJ2-4, with 7 bases that match TRBD1. CDR3 size: 15 residues. Losses at the gene ends were 6 bases for V and 1 base for J; bases not matched to a gene: 6. Germline lookup yields CDR1 SNHLY and CDR2 FYNNEI. CDR3 DNA sequence: TGTGCCAGCAGAGCGACAGGGTGGGCCAAAAACATTCAGTACTTC. Residues: CASRATGWAKNIQYF.

J is TRBJ2-5 and V is TRBV19, with 7 bases aligning to TRBD1. Germline-derived CDR1 and CDR2 are LNHDA and SQIVND (reference sequence). Trimming removed 4 bases from V and 5 bases from J; junction bases left unmatched: 4. The CDR3 sequence is 13 residues long. For the CDR3, the DNA is TGTGCCAGTAGTAGGACAGGACGGGAGACCCAGTACTTC. Amino acid sequence: CASSRTGRETQYF. Variable domain in full (rest from reference TRBV19 and TRBJ2-5): DGGITQSPKYLFRKEGQNVTLSCEQNLNHDAMYWYRQDPGQGLRLIYYSQIVNDFQKGDIAEGYSVSREKKESFPLTVTSAQKNPTAFYLCASSRTGRETQYFGPGTRLLVL.

As for this clonotype: The limits of the CDR3 on the DNA are not certain, so only TCRdb's listed CDR3 is given. This rearrangement joins TRBV7-9 to TRBJ1-1. The germline V gene encodes CDR1 SEHNR and CDR2 FQNEAQ (reference sequence). A total of 17 residues make up the CDR3, ends included. This CDR3 reads CASSFYICSAQDTEAFF.

This chain uses TRBV18 with TRBJ2-1; 10 positions agree with TRBD2. This CDR3 contains 16 residues. The germline V gene has CDR1 KGHSH and CDR2 LQKENI. Trimming cost V 2 bases and J 7 bases; bases outside gene matches: 8. The CDR3 loop is CASSPILASGGNEQFF. The DNA for the CDR3 is TGTGCCAGCTCACCAATTTTGGCTAGCGGGGGTAATGAGCAGTTCTTC.

Note on this clonotype: This may stem from a read error, because a much larger clone lies one nucleotide away. The chain employs TRBV25-1 and TRBJ1-4; D is uncertain. Trimming cost V 2 bases and J 3 bases, with 7 bases left between them. CDR3 length: 14 residues. Germline values: CDR1 MGHDK, CDR2 SYGVNS. The CDR3 is CASSEGSANEKLFF. Written as DNA, the CDR3 is TGTGCCAGCAGTGAAGGTTCAGCTAATGAAAAACTGTTTTTT.

This rearrangement joins TRBV15 to TRBJ1-5; D not resolved. V lost 2 bases to trimming and J lost 0 bases, with 5 bases between them. CDR1 and CDR2 from the germline V gene are LNHNV and YYDKDF (reference sequence). The CDR3 totals 14 residues. The CDR3 loop reads CATSRKNSNQPQHF. The CDR3 coding sequence is TGTGCCACCAGCAGAAAGAATAGCAATCAGCCCCAGCATTTT.

The genes are TRBV2 and TRBJ1-2, with D unresolved. Germline CDR1 reads SNHLY; CDR2 reads FYNNEI. The CDR3 is made up of 13 amino acids. CDR3 in amino acids: CGEAVGANYGYTF. CDR3 nucleotides: TGTGGTGAGGCGGTCGGGGCTAACTATGGCTACACCTTC.

The chain employs TRBV20-1 and TRBJ2-1, with 14 bases aligning to TRBD2. The CDR3 spans 18 residues. Germline V lookup: CDR1 DFQATT, CDR2 SNEGSKA (reference sequence). The junction had 13 bases not matched to a gene; V was cut back by 1 base and J by 8 bases. The CDR3 region has the DNA TGCAGTGCTAGAGGACCTCCGGGACTAGCGGGGGCCTCCCATGAGCAGTTCTTC. This translates into CSARGPPGLAGASHEQFF.

This clonotype was seen just once. This chain joins TRBV20-1 and TRBJ2-1; TRBD2 matches at 7 bases. This CDR3 region has 14 residues. CDR1 and CDR2 from the germline V gene are DFQATT and SNEGSKA (reference sequence). J was trimmed by 5 bases and V by 2 bases; bases with no gene match: 6. CDR3 region: CSARRASGNNEQFF. Here the CDR3 DNA reads TGCAGTGCTAGACGGGCTAGCGGAAACAATGAGCAGTTCTTC.

This clonotype occurred once. CDR3 amino acids: CASSSQGQGQETQYF. The CDR3 DNA reads as TGTGCCAGCAGCTCCCAGGGACAGGGGCAAGAGACCCAGTACTTC. The rearrangement links TRBV7-2 to TRBJ2-5, with 10 bases fitting TRBD1. The CDR3 has 15 residues. The germline gives CDR1 SGHTA, CDR2 FQGNSA. The V segment lost 4 bases and the J segment 2 bases; nucleotides outside the gene matches: 4.